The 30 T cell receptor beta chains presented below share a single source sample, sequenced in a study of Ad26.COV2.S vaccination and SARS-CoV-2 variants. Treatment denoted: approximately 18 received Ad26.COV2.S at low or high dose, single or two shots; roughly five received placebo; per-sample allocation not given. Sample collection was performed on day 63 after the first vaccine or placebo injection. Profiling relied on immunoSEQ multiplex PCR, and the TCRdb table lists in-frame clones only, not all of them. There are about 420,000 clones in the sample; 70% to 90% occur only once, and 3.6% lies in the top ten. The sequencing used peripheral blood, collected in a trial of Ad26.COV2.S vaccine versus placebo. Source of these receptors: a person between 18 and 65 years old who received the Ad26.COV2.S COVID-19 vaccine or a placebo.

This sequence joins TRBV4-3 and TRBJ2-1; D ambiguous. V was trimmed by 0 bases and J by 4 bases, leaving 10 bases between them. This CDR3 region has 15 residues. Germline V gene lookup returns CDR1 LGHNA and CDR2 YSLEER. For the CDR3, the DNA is TGCGCCAGCAGCCAAGATCCTAGAGTGTACAATGAGCAGTTCTTC. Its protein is CASSQDPRVYNEQFF.

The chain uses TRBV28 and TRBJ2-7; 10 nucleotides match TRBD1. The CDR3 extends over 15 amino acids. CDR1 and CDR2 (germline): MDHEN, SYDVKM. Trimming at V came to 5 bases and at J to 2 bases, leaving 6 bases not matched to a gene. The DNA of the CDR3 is TGTGCCAGCAGTATAGGGGACAGGGGTACCTACGAGCAGTACTTC. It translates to CASSIGDRGTYEQYF.

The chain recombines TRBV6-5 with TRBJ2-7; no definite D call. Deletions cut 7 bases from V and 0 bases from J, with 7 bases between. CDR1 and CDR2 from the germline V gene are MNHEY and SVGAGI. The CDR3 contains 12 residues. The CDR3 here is CASTPNSYEQYF. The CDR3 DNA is TGTGCCAGCACCCCTAACTCCTACGAGCAGTACTTC.

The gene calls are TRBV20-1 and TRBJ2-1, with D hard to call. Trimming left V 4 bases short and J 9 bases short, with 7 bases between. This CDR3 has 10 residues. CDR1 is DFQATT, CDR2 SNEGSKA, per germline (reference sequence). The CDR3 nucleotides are TGCAGTGCTATTCGACTTGAGCAGTTCTTC. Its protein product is CSAIRLEQFF.

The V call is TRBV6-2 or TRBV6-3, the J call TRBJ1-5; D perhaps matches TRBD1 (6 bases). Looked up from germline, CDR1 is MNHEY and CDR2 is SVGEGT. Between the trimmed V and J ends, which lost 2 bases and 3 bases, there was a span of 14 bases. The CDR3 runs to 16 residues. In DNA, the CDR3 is TGTGCCAGCAGTTACATCCCACAGGGTTTCAATCAGCCCCAGCATTTT. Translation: CASSYIPQGFNQPQHF.

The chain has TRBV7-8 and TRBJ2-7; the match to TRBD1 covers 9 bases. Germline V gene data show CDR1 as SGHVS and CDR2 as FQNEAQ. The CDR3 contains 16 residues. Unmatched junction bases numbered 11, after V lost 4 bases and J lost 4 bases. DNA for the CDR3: TGTGCCAGCAGCTCGAAACCCCCCGGACAGGGGTACGAGCAGTACTTC. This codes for CASSSKPPGQGYEQYF.

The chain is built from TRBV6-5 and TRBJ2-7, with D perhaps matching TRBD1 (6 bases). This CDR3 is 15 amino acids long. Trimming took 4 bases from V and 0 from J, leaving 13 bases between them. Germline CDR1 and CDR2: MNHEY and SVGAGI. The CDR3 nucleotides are TGTGCCAGCAGTTTGCGTGGGGACAACTCCTACGAGCAGTACTTC. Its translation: CASSLRGDNSYEQYF.

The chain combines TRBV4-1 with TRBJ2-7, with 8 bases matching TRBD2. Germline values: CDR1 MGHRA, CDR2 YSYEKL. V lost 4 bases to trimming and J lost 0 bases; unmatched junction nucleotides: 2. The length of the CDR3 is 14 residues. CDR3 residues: CASSRTSGSYEQYF. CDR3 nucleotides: TGCGCCAGCAGCCGAACTAGCGGCTCCTACGAGCAGTACTTC.

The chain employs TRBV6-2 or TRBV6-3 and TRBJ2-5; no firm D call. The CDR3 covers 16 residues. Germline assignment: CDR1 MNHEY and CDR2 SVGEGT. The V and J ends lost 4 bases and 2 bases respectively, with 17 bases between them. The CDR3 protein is CASSSRVQGTQETQYF. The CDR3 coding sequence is TGTGCCAGCAGTTCGAGAGTCCAAGGAACACAAGAGACCCAGTACTTC.

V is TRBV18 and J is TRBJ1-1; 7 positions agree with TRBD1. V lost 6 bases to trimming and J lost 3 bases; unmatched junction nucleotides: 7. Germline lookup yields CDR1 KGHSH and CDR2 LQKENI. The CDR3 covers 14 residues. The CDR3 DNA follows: TGTGCCAGCTCCCCAGGGGGTCACGACACTGAAGCTTTCTTT. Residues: CASSPGGHDTEAFF.

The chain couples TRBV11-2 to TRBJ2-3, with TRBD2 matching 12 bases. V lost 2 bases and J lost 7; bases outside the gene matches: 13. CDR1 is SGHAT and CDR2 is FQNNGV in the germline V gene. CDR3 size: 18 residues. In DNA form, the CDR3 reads TGTGCCAGCAGCTTACTCTCTAGCGGGGGGGCGGCCGGCAATACGCAGTATTTT. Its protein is CASSLLSSGGAAGNTQYF.

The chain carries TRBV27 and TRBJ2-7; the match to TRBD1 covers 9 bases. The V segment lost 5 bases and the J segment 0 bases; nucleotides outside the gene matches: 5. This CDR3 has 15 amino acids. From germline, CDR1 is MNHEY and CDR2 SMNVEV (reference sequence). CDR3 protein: CASSVQGANSYEQYF. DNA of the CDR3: TGTGCCAGCAGTGTACAGGGGGCGAACTCCTACGAGCAGTACTTC.

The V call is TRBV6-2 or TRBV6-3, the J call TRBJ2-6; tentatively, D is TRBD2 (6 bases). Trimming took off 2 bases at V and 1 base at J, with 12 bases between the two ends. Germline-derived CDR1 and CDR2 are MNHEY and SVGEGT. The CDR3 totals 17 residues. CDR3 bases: TGTGCCAGCAGTTACGCCGGGACTCCTTCTGGGGCCAACGTCCTGACTTTC. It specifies CASSYAGTPSGANVLTF.

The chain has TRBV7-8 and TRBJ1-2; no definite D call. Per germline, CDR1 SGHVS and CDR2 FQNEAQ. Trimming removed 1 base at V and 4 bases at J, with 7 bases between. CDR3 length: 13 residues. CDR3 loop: CASSLVPGYGYTF. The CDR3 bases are TGTGCCAGCAGCTTAGTTCCAGGCTATGGCTACACCTTC.

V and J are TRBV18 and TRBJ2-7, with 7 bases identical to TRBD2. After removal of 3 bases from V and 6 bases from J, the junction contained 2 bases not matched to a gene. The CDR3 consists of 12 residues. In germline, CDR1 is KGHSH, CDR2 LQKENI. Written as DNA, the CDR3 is TGTGCCAGCTCACCCCGGGAGGTCGAGCAGTACTTC. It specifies CASSPREVEQYF.

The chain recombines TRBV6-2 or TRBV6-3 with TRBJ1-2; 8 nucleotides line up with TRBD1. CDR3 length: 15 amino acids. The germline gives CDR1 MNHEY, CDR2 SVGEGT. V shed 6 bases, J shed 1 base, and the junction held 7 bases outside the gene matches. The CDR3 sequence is CASSARDRYNYGYTF. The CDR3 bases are TGTGCCAGCAGCGCCCGGGACAGGTATAACTATGGCTACACCTTC.

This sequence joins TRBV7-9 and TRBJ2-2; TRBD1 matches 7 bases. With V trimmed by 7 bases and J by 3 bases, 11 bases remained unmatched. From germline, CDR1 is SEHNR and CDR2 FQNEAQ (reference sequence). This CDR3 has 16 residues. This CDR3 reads CASTLRDSLDTGELFF. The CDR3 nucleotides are TGTGCCAGCACCCTCCGGGACAGCCTGGACACCGGGGAGCTGTTTTTT.

The CDR3 loop reads CASSQGPDQETQYF. The DNA for the CDR3 is TGTGCCAGCAGCCAAGGGCCAGACCAAGAGACCCAGTACTTC. The chain recombines TRBV4-2 with TRBJ2-5; no firm D call. Germline CDR1 is LGHNA and CDR2 is YNFKEQ. V gave up 1 base and J gave up 0 bases, with 6 bases separating them. The CDR3 contains 14 residues.

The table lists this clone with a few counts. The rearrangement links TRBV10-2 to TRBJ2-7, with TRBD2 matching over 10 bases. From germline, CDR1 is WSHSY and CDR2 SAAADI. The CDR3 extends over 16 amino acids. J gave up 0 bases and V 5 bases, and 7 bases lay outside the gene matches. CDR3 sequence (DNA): TGCGCCAGCAGTCCGCTAGCGGGGGTTTCCTCCTACGAGCAGTACTTC. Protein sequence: CASSPLAGVSSYEQYF.

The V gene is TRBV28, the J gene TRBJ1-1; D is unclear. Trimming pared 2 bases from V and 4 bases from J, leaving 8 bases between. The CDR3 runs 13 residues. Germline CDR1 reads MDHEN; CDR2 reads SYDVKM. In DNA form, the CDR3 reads TGTGCCAGCAGTTTACCGGGCTCCACTGAAGCTTTCTTT. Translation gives CASSLPGSTEAFF.

The CDR3 DNA is TGTGCCAGCAGTTACTCGAGGACTAGCGGGGGAATCTACGAGCAGTACTTC. Amino acid sequence: CASSYSRTSGGIYEQYF. This chain connects TRBV6-2 or TRBV6-3 to TRBJ2-7; 13 bases agree with TRBD2. The germline V gene has CDR1 MNHEY and CDR2 SVGEGT. The CDR3 is made up of 17 amino acids. Trimming at V came to 0 bases and at J to 3 bases, leaving 5 bases not matched to a gene.

For the CDR3, the DNA is TGTGCCAGCAGTCCTAGTAGTGACGGGGCCAATCAGCCCCAGCATTTT. This translates into CASSPSSDGANQPQHF. The genes are TRBV6-4 and TRBJ1-5; maybe TRBD1 (5 bases). Germline loops: CDR1 MRHNA, CDR2 SNTAGT. V dropped 5 bases and J dropped 3 bases, with 17 bases sitting between them. This CDR3 has 16 residues.

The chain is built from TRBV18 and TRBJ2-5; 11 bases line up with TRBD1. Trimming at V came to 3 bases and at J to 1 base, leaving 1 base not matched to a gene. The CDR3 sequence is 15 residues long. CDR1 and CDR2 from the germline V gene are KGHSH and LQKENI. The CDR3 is CASSPGQGAQETQYF. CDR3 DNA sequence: TGTGCCAGCTCACCTGGACAGGGGGCCCAAGAGACCCAGTACTTC.

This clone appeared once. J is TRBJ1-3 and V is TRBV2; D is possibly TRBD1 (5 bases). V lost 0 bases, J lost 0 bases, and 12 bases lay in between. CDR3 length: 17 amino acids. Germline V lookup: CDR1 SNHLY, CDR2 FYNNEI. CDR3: CASSEATASLSGNTIYF. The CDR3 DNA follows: TGTGCCAGCAGTGAAGCGACAGCTTCTCTCTCTGGAAACACCATATATTTT.

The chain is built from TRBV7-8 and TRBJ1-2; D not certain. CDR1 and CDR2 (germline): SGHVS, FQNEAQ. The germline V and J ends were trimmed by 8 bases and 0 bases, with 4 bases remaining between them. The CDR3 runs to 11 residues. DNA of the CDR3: TGTGCCAGCCAGTCTAACTATGGCTACACCTTC. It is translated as CASQSNYGYTF. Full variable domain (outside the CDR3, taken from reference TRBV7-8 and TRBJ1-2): GAGVSQSPRYKVAKRGQDVALRCDPISGHVSLFWYQQALGQGPEFLTYFQNEAQLDKSGLPSDRFFAERPEGSVSTLKIQRTQQEDSAVYLCASQSNYGYTFGSGTRLTVV.

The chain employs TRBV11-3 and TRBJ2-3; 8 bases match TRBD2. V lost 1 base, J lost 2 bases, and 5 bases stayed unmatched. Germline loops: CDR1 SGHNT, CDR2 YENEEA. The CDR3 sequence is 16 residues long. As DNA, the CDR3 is TGTGCCAGCAGCTTAGCGGCTAGCGGGTTCACAGATACGCAGTATTTT. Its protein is CASSLAASGFTDTQYF. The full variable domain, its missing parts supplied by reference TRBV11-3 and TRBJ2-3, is EAGVVQSPRYKIIEKKQPVAFWCNPISGHNTLYWYLQNLGQGPELLIRYENEEAVDDSQLPKDRFSAERLKGVDSTLKIQPAELGDSAVYLCASSLAASGFTDTQYFGPGTRLTVL.

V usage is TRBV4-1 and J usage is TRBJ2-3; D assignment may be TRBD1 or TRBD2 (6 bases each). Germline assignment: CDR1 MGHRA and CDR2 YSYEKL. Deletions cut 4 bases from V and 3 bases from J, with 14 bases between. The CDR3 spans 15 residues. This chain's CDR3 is CASSPLGGRTDTQYF. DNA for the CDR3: TGCGCCAGCAGCCCTTTAGGGGGGCGGACAGATACGCAGTATTTT.

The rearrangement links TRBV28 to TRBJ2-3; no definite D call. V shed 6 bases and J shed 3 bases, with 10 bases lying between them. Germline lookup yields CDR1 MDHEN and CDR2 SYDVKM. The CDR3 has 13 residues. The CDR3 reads CASSLPDTDTQYF. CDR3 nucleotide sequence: TGTGCCAGCAGCTTGCCGGATACAGATACGCAGTATTTT.

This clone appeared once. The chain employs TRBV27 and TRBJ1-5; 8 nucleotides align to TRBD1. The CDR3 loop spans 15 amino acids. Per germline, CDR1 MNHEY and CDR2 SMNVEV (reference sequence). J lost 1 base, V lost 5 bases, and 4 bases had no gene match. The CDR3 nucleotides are TGTGCCAGCAGTCCCTGGACAGGGAGCAATCAGCCCCAGCATTTT. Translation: CASSPWTGSNQPQHF.

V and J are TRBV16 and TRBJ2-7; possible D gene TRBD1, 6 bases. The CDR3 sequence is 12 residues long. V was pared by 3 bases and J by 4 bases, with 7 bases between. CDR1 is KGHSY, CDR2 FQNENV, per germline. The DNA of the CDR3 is TGTGCCAGCAGCCACAGGGGATACGAGCAGTACTTC. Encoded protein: CASSHRGYEQYF.